These 32 T cell receptor beta chains were all obtained from the same sample, sequenced in a study of T-cell reconstitution after alpha-beta-depleted transplantation in children. Construction of the TCRbeta library involved unique molecular identifiers. MiXCR was run by TCRdb on the PCR reads, yielding one entry per CDR3 protein. This sample has about 1,000,000 distinct CDR3 sequences, with roughly 29% found just once. The sequences come from PBMCs, mostly from graft donor cells, collected 360 days after TCRalphabeta/CD19-depleted stem cell transplant. The receptors come from a boy under two years old who had a stem cell transplant for SCID, so the T cells may come from the graft donor.

This sequence joins TRBV7-8 and TRBJ2-5; 8 bases are a match to TRBD2. Trimming at V came to 1 base and at J to 4 bases, leaving 5 bases not matched to a gene. The CDR3 runs to 15 residues. Per the germline V gene, CDR1 is SGHVS and CDR2 is FQNEAQ. CDR3 region: CASSLEASGGETQYF. CDR3 DNA sequence: TGTGCCAGCAGCTTAGAAGCCAGCGGGGGAGAGACCCAGTACTTC.

V usage is TRBV7-6 and J usage is TRBJ2-5, with D maybe TRBD1 (7 bases). The CDR3 totals 17 residues. Trimming removed 1 base at V and 2 bases at J, with 17 bases between. Per germline, CDR1 SGHVS and CDR2 FNYEAQ. The CDR3 sequence is CASSLVGGTVRQETQYF. The DNA of the CDR3 is TGTGCCAGCAGCTTAGTTGGAGGGACAGTCAGACAAGAGACCCAGTACTTC.

The CDR3 protein is CASSRTPGTTEAFF. The CDR3, as DNA: TGTGCCAGCAGTCGGACCCCTGGGACCACTGAAGCTTTCTTT. This chain uses TRBV7-9 with TRBJ1-1; D might be TRBD1 (5 bases). In germline, CDR1 is SEHNR, CDR2 FQNEAQ (reference sequence). The CDR3 sequence is 14 residues long. Trimming pared 6 bases from V and 4 bases from J, leaving 15 bases between.

This clonotype was detected a few times. The genes are TRBV6-5 and TRBJ2-1, with D possibly called TRBD1 or TRBD2 (6 bases each). From germline, CDR1 is MNHEY and CDR2 SVGAGI. V was clipped by 6 bases and J by 5 bases, with 8 bases between them. The CDR3 sequence is 12 residues long. For the CDR3, the DNA is TGTGCCAGCAGGAGGGGGGACAATGAGCAGTTCTTC. Translation gives CASRRGDNEQFF.

This clonotype showed up many times. J is TRBJ1-1 and V is TRBV5-6; perhaps TRBD1 as D (5 bases). Trimming left V 2 bases short and J 5 bases short, with 19 bases between. The CDR3 extends over 16 amino acids. Germline CDR1 SGHDT, CDR2 YYEEEE. As DNA, the CDR3 is TGTGCCAGCAGCTTCGCCCAGGGTAGTATAAGTACTGAAGCTTTCTTT. Translating gives CASSFAQGSISTEAFF.

This clonotype was detected only a few times. V and J are TRBV5-6 and TRBJ2-3, with 7 bases lining up with TRBD1. Germline V gene lookup returns CDR1 SGHDT and CDR2 YYEEEE. The CDR3 is 17 amino acids. Trimming at V came to 3 bases and at J to 1 base, leaving 11 bases not matched to a gene. DNA of the CDR3: TGTGCCAGCAGCTCAAAAACAGGGGAAGAGGGCACAGATACGCAGTATTTT. Encoded protein: CASSSKTGEEGTDTQYF.

Only a few counts were recorded for this clonotype. The chain has TRBV12-3 or TRBV12-4 and TRBJ1-5; D unresolved. Trimming left V 4 bases short and J 7 bases short, with 17 bases between. This CDR3 is 15 amino acids long. CDR3 sequence reads: CASSSMAGGGQPQHF. The DNA of the CDR3 is TGTGCCAGCAGTTCGATGGCGGGCGGCGGACAGCCCCAGCATTTT.

The chain couples TRBV29-1 to TRBJ2-1; D call uncertain. CDR1 is SQVTM and CDR2 is ANQGSEA in the germline V gene. The CDR3 runs to 15 residues. Deletions cut 6 bases from V and 0 bases from J, with 15 bases between. This CDR3 is CSVSPLAFSYNEQFF. The CDR3 nucleotides are TGCAGCGTCTCCCCCTTGGCTTTCTCCTACAATGAGCAGTTCTTC.

This chain connects TRBV6-5 to TRBJ1-2; D not certain. The CDR3 is 13 residues long. Trimming stripped 2 bases from V and 4 bases from J, with 8 bases between. Germline V gene data show CDR1 as MNHEY and CDR2 as SVGAGI. The chain's CDR3 is CASSYRSGYGYTF. DNA of the CDR3: TGTGCCAGCAGTTACAGGTCAGGCTATGGCTACACCTTC.

This clonotype was observed a handful of times. This chain joins TRBV7-9 and TRBJ2-1; D call uncertain. CDR3 length: 15 amino acids. V was trimmed by 0 bases and J by 3 bases, leaving 9 bases between them. Looked up from germline, CDR1 is SEHNR and CDR2 is FQNEAQ (reference sequence). The CDR3 reads CASSLASPIYNEQFF. CDR3 in DNA: TGTGCCAGCAGCTTAGCCAGTCCCATCTACAATGAGCAGTTCTTC.

This clonotype was observed a handful of times. The genes are TRBV12-3 or TRBV12-4 and TRBJ2-7; 8 bases are a match to TRBD2. The CDR3 is made up of 13 amino acids. V gave up 5 bases and J gave up 3 bases; unmatched junction bases: 3. CDR3 sequence reads: CASSREGSYEQYF. The CDR3 DNA follows: TGTGCCAGCAGTCGGGAGGGGAGCTACGAGCAGTACTTC.

The V gene is TRBV7-3, the J gene TRBJ2-6, with 7 bases aligning to TRBD1. Germline CDR1 and CDR2: SGHTA and FQGTGA. The CDR3 length is 17 residues. J gave up 2 bases and V 4 bases, and 8 bases lay outside the gene matches. CDR3 amino acids: CASSSHPTGTGANVLTF. Here the CDR3 DNA reads TGTGCCAGCAGCTCCCACCCGACAGGGACTGGGGCCAACGTCCTGACTTTC.

The chain employs TRBV6-2 or TRBV6-3 and TRBJ2-1; D uncertain. V lost 8 bases and J 0 bases, leaving 14 bases between the germline ends. Germline V gene data show CDR1 as MNHEY and CDR2 as SVGEGT. The CDR3 is made up of 15 amino acids. The chain's CDR3 is CASGDKFGSYNEQFF. The CDR3 DNA is TGTGCCAGCGGGGATAAGTTTGGCTCCTACAATGAGCAGTTCTTC.

CDR3 DNA: TGTGCCAGCAGCCCGGGACAGCATAGCACAGATACGCAGTATTTT. It codes for CASSPGQHSTDTQYF. V is TRBV9 and J is TRBJ2-3, with 7 bases fitting TRBD1. The CDR3 has 15 amino acids. The germline CDR1 and CDR2 sequences are SGDLS and YYNGEE. With 4 bases clipped from V and 0 bases from J, the junction kept 5 bases outside the gene matches.

The chain joins TRBV12-3 or TRBV12-4 to TRBJ2-7, with unresolved D. This CDR3 is built from 12 residues. V lost 5 bases to trimming and J lost 6 bases, with 11 bases between them. CDR3 in DNA: TGTGCCAGCAGTCCCGACGGGCCCGAGCAGTACTTC. Amino acid sequence: CASSPDGPEQYF.

The chain carries TRBV10-3 and TRBJ2-2, with TRBD1 matching 8 bases. Trimming took 8 bases from V and 4 from J; bases not matched to a gene: 6. From germline, CDR1 is ENHRY and CDR2 SYGVKD. This CDR3 has 14 amino acids. The CDR3 loop reads CAIGGQGITGELFF. The CDR3 DNA is TGTGCCATCGGAGGACAGGGAATCACCGGGGAGCTGTTTTTT.

This clonotype was detected only once. The rearrangement joins TRBV27 to TRBJ2-1; TRBD1 agrees at 9 bases. This CDR3 has 17 amino acids. The germline V gene encodes CDR1 MNHEY and CDR2 SMNVEV (reference sequence). V was clipped by 2 bases and J by 7 bases; unmatched bases: 12. The CDR3 coding sequence is TGTGCCAGCAGTTTAGTCCGACAGGGGGTTTCTCTAAATGAGCAGTTCTTC. It encodes CASSLVRQGVSLNEQFF.

This chain joins TRBV20-1 and TRBJ2-5; D tentatively fits TRBD1 or TRBD2 (5 bases each). Germline CDR1 DFQATT, CDR2 SNEGSKA (reference sequence). Trimming left V 3 bases short and J 7 bases short, with 18 bases between. This CDR3 contains 14 residues. CDR3 residues: CSASPGTVVGTQYF. CDR3 coding DNA: TGCAGTGCTAGTCCCGGGACCGTGGTGGGGACCCAGTACTTC.

This clonotype was counted between two and nine times. V gene TRBV4-2 combines with J gene TRBJ2-1, with 9 positions matching TRBD2. Germline V gene sequence: CDR1 LGHNA, CDR2 YNFKEQ. V was clipped by 4 bases and J by 2 bases; unmatched bases: 12. CDR3 length: 18 residues. DNA for the CDR3: TGTGCCAGCAGCCTAGGGATGGCTAGCGGGACCCCCTACAATGAGCAGTTCTTC. Translating it yields CASSLGMASGTPYNEQFF.

The sample holds a few counts of this clonotype. V gene TRBV12-3 or TRBV12-4 combines with J gene TRBJ1-2, with 7 bases that match TRBD1. Trimming removed 5 bases from V and 6 bases from J; junction bases left unmatched: 12. The CDR3 runs 15 residues. The CDR3 coding sequence is TGTGCCAGCAGTCCAGACAGGGCTATGAATGATGGCTACACCTTC. Its protein is CASSPDRAMNDGYTF.

The rearrangement links TRBV11-2 to TRBJ2-5; maybe TRBD2 (6 bases). Between the trimmed V and J ends, which lost 4 bases and 2 bases, there was a span of 11 bases. The length of the CDR3 is 14 residues. From germline, CDR1 is SGHAT and CDR2 FQNNGV. CDR3 in DNA: TGTGCCAGCAGCTACGCGGGGCATCAAGAGACCCAGTACTTC. Translated: CASSYAGHQETQYF.

This chain connects TRBV18 to TRBJ2-7; TRBD1 matches 7 bases. V gave up 3 bases and J gave up 5 bases; unmatched junction bases: 7. This CDR3 has 14 residues. Germline CDR1 KGHSH, CDR2 LQKENI. The CDR3 region has the DNA TGTGCCAGCTCACCGTTGACAGGGACAAACGAGCAGTACTTC. Amino acids: CASSPLTGTNEQYF.

This rearrangement joins TRBV10-3 to TRBJ1-5; D call uncertain. CDR1 and CDR2 (germline): ENHRY, SYGVKD. CDR3 length: 12 amino acids. The V and J ends lost 0 bases and 13 bases respectively, with 10 bases between them. DNA of the CDR3: TGTGCCATCAGTGAGTCGGGCAGCAGACAGCATTTT. This sequence encodes CAISESGSRQHF.

This clonotype was seen a handful of times. The rearrangement links TRBV29-1 to TRBJ2-2; D uncertain. Germline V gene sequence: CDR1 SQVTM, CDR2 ANQGSEA. V lost 0 bases to trimming and J lost 1 base, with 12 bases between them. The CDR3 consists of 16 residues. This CDR3 reads CSVEDRVRQNTGELFF. The DNA for the CDR3 is TGCAGCGTTGAAGATCGGGTCAGACAGAACACCGGGGAGCTGTTTTTT.

This rearrangement joins TRBV10-3 to TRBJ2-7; 7 bases agree with TRBD1. The length of the CDR3 is 14 residues. CDR1 and CDR2 (germline): ENHRY, SYGVKD. V lost 2 bases to trimming and J lost 6 bases; unmatched junction nucleotides: 7. CDR3 in DNA: TGTGCCATCAGTGAGACGCAACAGGGGCGCGAGCAGTACTTC. Translated: CAISETQQGREQYF.

This clonotype occurred a few times. The rearrangement joins TRBV29-1 to TRBJ1-1; D is perhaps TRBD1 (6 bases). V lost 4 bases, J lost 5 bases, and 17 bases lay in between. Germline CDR1 is SQVTM and CDR2 is ANQGSEA. The CDR3 runs to 14 residues. The CDR3 spells CSVVAPRGSTEAFF. The CDR3 DNA reads TGCAGCGTTGTGGCCCCCAGGGGATCGACTGAAGCTTTCTTT.

This clonotype was detected many times. An end of the junction differs from the germline gene, which may be a read error. The chain recombines TRBV18 with TRBJ2-3; TRBD1 agrees at 7 bases. CDR1 is KGHSH, CDR2 LQKENI, per germline. The CDR3 sequence is 15 residues long. CDR3 amino acids: CASSPGQLSTDTQYF. CDR3 coding DNA: TGCGCCAGCAGCCCGGGACAGCTAAGCACAGATACGCAGTATTTT.

V and J are TRBV11-1 and TRBJ1-1; 7 bases line up with TRBD1. Germline-derived CDR1 and CDR2 are SGHAT and FQDESV (reference sequence). Losses at the gene ends were 3 bases for V and 11 bases for J; bases not matched to a gene: 24. The CDR3 runs 18 residues. The CDR3: CASSFGTPGGKGTLRAFF. In DNA form, the CDR3 reads TGTGCCAGCAGCTTTGGTACCCCAGGGGGGAAGGGGACCCTGAGGGCTTTCTTT.

The chain has TRBV4-3 and TRBJ1-1; 9 positions agree with TRBD1. Germline assignment: CDR1 LGHNA and CDR2 YSLEER. The V gene end was trimmed by 5 bases and the J gene end by 4 bases; junction bases not matched to a gene: 17. The CDR3 spans 18 residues. CDR3 in DNA: TGCGCCAGCAGCTGGCAAGCAGGACAGGGGCCTTTGGGCACTGAAGCTTTCTTT. Translating gives CASSWQAGQGPLGTEAFF.

A note on this clonotype: At one of its ends the junction is not consistent with the germline gene, which may arise from a read error. The J gene is TRBJ2-4, the V gene TRBV5-1, with TRBD2 as a possible D gene (6 bases). The CDR3 runs to 14 residues. Germline assignment: CDR1 SGHRS and CDR2 YFSETQ. The CDR3 region is CASSPVRWEDSLDF. The CDR3 nucleotides are TGCGCCAGCAGCCCAGTAAGGTGGGAGGACTCATTGGACTTC.

The table lists this clonotype with a few counts. The chain is built from TRBV3-1 and TRBJ1-4, with TRBD1 as a possible D gene (6 bases). The germline V and J ends were trimmed by 4 bases and 11 bases, with 14 bases remaining between them. The V gene's germline CDR1 is LGHDT and CDR2 YNNKEL (reference sequence). The length of the CDR3 is 13 residues. This CDR3 is CASSPQGGGKLFF. The CDR3, as DNA: TGTGCCAGCAGCCCACAGGGAGGAGGGAAACTGTTTTTT.

The chain links TRBV20-1 to TRBJ2-4; D might be TRBD1 (7 bases). V dropped 3 bases and J dropped 1 base, with 19 bases sitting between them. The CDR3 contains 17 residues. CDR1 and CDR2 (germline): DFQATT, SNEGSKA (reference sequence). This CDR3 is CSASGQGGAWAKNIQYF. The CDR3 DNA reads TGCAGTGCTAGTGGGCAGGGGGGTGCCTGGGCCAAAAACATTCAGTACTTC.